A selection of T cell receptor beta chains follows, all from one sample in a study of blood T cell repertoires in COVID-19. TCRdb's table, derived via immunoSEQ multiplex PCR, lists solely in-frame clones and lacks some. The table shows roughly 100,000 clones, with about 90% occurring only once. Sequenced: peripheral blood. The receptors here all came from a man aged 45-65 years in a cohort sampled during active COVID-19. CDR3s include the opening cysteine and the closing phenylalanine or tryptophan. D genes are given only for firm matches. Clone size is shown for a subset of rows, as once, few, many or a class of expanded clone.

TRBJ1-1	TRBV6-5	-	-	CASTRNTEAFF	TGTGCCAGTACCAGGAACACTGAAGCTTTCTTT
TRBJ2-1	TRBV5-1	TRBD2	-	CASSLGRAQGLAGVNEQFF	TGCGCCAGCAGCTTGGGGCGTGCGCAGGGACTAGCGGGGGTAAATGAGCAGTTCTTC
TRBJ2-3	TRBV19	TRBD2	-	CASSIAGGGAVADTQYF	TGTGCCAGTAGTATAGCAGGCGGGGGGGCCGTGGCAGATACGCAGTATTTT
TRBJ1-1	TRBV27	TRBD1	once	CASSLGTAFEAFF	TGTGCCAGCAGTCTCGGGACAGCCTTTGAAGCTTTCTTT
TRBJ1-1	TRBV7-9	TRBD1	-	CASSPTGDTEAFF	TGTGCCAGCAGCCCAACAGGGGACACTGAAGCTTTCTTT
TRBJ1-2	TRBV15	TRBD1	once	CATQGARGYTF	TGTGCCACTCAGGGGGCGCGAGGCTACACCTTC
TRBJ2-1	TRBV6-5	-	-	CASKAGIVNEQFF	TGTGCCAGCAAGGCAGGGATCGTCAATGAGCAGTTCTTC
TRBJ2-4	TRBV10-1	TRBD2	-	CAPGGGNIQYF	TGCGCCCCCGGGGGAGGGAACATTCAGTACTTC
TRBJ1-1	TRBV27	TRBD1	-	CASSRQGQTEAFF	TGTGCCAGCAGTCGACAGGGACAGACTGAAGCTTTCTTT
TRBJ2-5	TRBV19	TRBD2	once	CASSIRGGGETQYF	TGTGCCAGTAGTATCCGGGGGGGCGGGGAGACCCAGTACTTC
TRBJ2-2	TRBV29-1	TRBD2	-	CSFVGGSANTGELFF	TGCAGCTTCGTGGGGGGGTCCGCGAACACCGGGGAGCTGTTTTTT
TRBJ2-1	TRBV25-1	-	-	CASRFGGNEQFF	TGTGCCAGCAGATTCGGAGGCAATGAGCAGTTCTTC
TRBJ2-7	TRBV23-1	-	-	CASSRDTPYEQCF	TGCGCCAGCTCCCGGGACACACCCTACGAGCAGTGCTTC